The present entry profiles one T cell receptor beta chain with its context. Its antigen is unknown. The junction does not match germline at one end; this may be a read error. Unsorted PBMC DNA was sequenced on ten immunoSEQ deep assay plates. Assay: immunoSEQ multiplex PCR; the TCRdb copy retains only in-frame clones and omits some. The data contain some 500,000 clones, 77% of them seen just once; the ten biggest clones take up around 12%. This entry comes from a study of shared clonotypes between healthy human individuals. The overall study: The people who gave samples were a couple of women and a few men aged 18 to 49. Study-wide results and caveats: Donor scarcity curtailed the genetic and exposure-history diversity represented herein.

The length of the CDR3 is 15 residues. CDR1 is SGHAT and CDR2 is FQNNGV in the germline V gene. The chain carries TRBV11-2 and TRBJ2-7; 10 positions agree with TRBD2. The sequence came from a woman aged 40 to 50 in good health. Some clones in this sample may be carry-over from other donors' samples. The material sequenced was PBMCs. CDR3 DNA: TGTGCCAGCAGCTCCGGGGCTAGCGGGAGCTACGGGCAGTACTTC. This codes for CASSSGASGSYGQYF.